One sample yielded the 4 T cell receptor beta chains listed below, sequenced in a study of patients and donors after allogeneic stem cell transplantation. TCRdb processed the RT-PCR reads anew with MiXCR; each CDR3 protein has one entry. The data hold about 960,000 distinct CDR3 sequences, with roughly 17% observed a single time. Specimen: blood, either unsorted or a sorted T cell fraction (not recorded which). The receptor set was obtained from a human donor who was either an allogeneic HSCT recipient or a stem cell or donor lymphocyte infusion donor (not recorded which). It is not recorded whose cells these are; they may come from a transplant donor.

This clonotype was seen only a few times. V and J are TRBV5-8 and TRBJ1-2, with D perhaps TRBD1 (6 bases). The V end lost 0 bases, the J end lost 8 bases, and 14 bases lay between the germline ends. Germline CDR1 reads SGHTS; CDR2 reads YDEGEE. This CDR3 contains 14 residues. CDR3: CASSLGGGLGGYTF. Here the CDR3 DNA reads TGTGCCAGCAGCTTGGGAGGGGGTCTGGGCGGCTACACCTTC.

The rearrangement joins TRBV6-5 to TRBJ1-4; perhaps TRBD1 as D (5 bases). V shed 3 bases and J shed 3 bases, with 14 bases lying between them. The germline gives CDR1 MNHEY, CDR2 SVGAGI. The CDR3 is 16 amino acids. The CDR3 DNA sequence: TGTGCCAGCAGTTATATTTGGGGGTTCCCTAATGAAAAACTGTTTTTT. Translating gives CASSYIWGFPNEKLFF.

This clonotype was seen a handful of times. The chain is built from TRBV28 and TRBJ1-4; D remains unclear. The CDR3 is 13 residues long. Germline V gene lookup returns CDR1 MDHEN and CDR2 SYDVKM. V shed 3 bases and J shed 4 bases, with 6 bases lying between them. CDR3 coding DNA: TGTGCCAGCAGTTTCCGGATTAATGAAAAACTGTTTTTT. It specifies CASSFRINEKLFF.

This clonotype was seen many times. This chain joins TRBV5-1 and TRBJ1-1; perhaps TRBD1 as D (6 bases). The CDR3 consists of 15 residues. Germline V gene data show CDR1 as SGHRS and CDR2 as YFSETQ. Deletions cut 4 bases from V and 7 bases from J, with 20 bases between. CDR3 region: CASSRTISGAFEAFF. CDR3 DNA sequence: TGCGCCAGCAGCCGGACCATTTCAGGGGCCTTTGAAGCTTTCTTT.